The 30 T cell receptor beta chains reported below all come from one sample, sequenced in a study of blood T cell repertoires in COVID-19. Measured with immunoSEQ multiplex PCR; TCRdb has only the in-frame clones, and not every one. The repertoire has about 34,000 clones, approximately 71% of them found once; the top ten carry roughly 14%. Sequencing was performed on peripheral blood. The receptors here all came from a man older than 75 with active or convalescent COVID-19.

Here the CDR3 DNA reads TGCGCCAGCAGCTTGCAGGGGGAGTACGAGCAGTACTTC. It encodes CASSLQGEYEQYF. This chain connects TRBV5-1 to TRBJ2-7; TRBD1 matches 7 bases. CDR1 SGHRS and CDR2 YFSETQ come from the germline V gene. This CDR3 comprises 13 residues. Trimming removed 1 base from V and 4 bases from J; junction bases left unmatched: 2. The variable domain in full, completed from reference TRBV5-1 and TRBJ2-7, reads KAGVTQTPRYLIKTRGQQVTLSCSPISGHRSVSWYQQTPGQGLQFLFEYFSETQRNKGNFPGRFSGRQFSNSRSEMNVSTLELGDSALYLCASSLQGEYEQYFGPGTRLTVT.

The chain carries TRBV11-2 and TRBJ2-5; D remains ambiguous. The length of the CDR3 is 15 residues. CDR1 is SGHAT and CDR2 is FQNNGV in the germline V gene. Trimming stripped 5 bases from V and 4 bases from J, with 17 bases between. CDR3 coding DNA: TGTGCCAGCAGCCGCGCTGGGTCGCCAGGAGAGACCCAGTACTTC. Its protein is CASSRAGSPGETQYF.

The chain couples TRBV28 to TRBJ1-4, with 9 bases aligning to TRBD1. The CDR3 has 15 residues. Germline CDR1 MDHEN, CDR2 SYDVKM. Trimming cost V 6 bases and J 4 bases; bases outside gene matches: 6. The CDR3 sequence: CASRTGTGLNEKLFF. The CDR3 DNA follows: TGTGCCAGCAGAACCGGGACAGGGCTTAATGAAAAACTGTTTTTT.

In this sample, this clone turned up a few times. V usage is TRBV7-6 and J usage is TRBJ2-7; a weak D match, TRBD1 (5 bases). CDR3 length equals 15 residues. The V gene's germline CDR1 is SGHVS and CDR2 FNYEAQ. V lost 5 bases to trimming and J lost 2 bases, with 16 bases between them. CDR3 in amino acids: CASSRETASTYEQYF. CDR3 DNA sequence: TGTGCCAGCAGCCGAGAGACAGCTTCCACCTACGAGCAGTACTTC.

V is TRBV28 and J is TRBJ1-5, with 12 bases matching TRBD1. The V gene's germline CDR1 is MDHEN and CDR2 SYDVKM. The CDR3 consists of 18 residues. Trimming took 5 bases from V and 7 from J; bases not matched to a gene: 15. CDR3 sequence reads: CASSLYPQGQGADQPQHF. The CDR3 DNA is TGTGCCAGCAGTCTTTATCCCCAGGGACAGGGGGCAGACCAGCCCCAGCATTTT.

The chain carries TRBV4-1 and TRBJ2-1; tentative D call: TRBD1 (5 bases). V lost 0 bases to trimming and J lost 10 bases, with 10 bases between them. Germline CDR1 reads MGHRA; CDR2 reads YSYEKL. This CDR3 has 13 residues. CDR3 sequence (DNA): TGCGCCAGCAGCCAAGATCGGGCAGGGGAGCAGTTCTTC. Amino acids: CASSQDRAGEQFF.

The chain links TRBV10-1 to TRBJ1-5, with no clear D. The CDR3 spans 17 residues. Per the germline V gene, CDR1 is WNHNN and CDR2 is SYGVQD (reference sequence). The V end was cut by 5 bases, the J end by 0 bases, with 17 bases between. The CDR3 loop is CASSPGGQTNSNQPQHF. The CDR3 DNA reads as TGCGCCAGCAGTCCTGGAGGTCAGACTAATAGCAATCAGCCCCAGCATTTT.

This chain links TRBV5-5 with TRBJ2-7; the match to TRBD2 covers 11 bases. The CDR3 is made up of 15 amino acids. Germline trimming cut 0 bases from V and 1 base from J; bases unmatched to any gene: 0. The germline V gene has CDR1 SGHKS and CDR2 YYEKEE (reference sequence). CDR3 amino acids: CASSLGTSGSYEQYF. The CDR3 coding sequence is TGTGCCAGCAGCTTGGGGACTAGCGGGTCCTACGAGCAGTACTTC.

The V gene is TRBV6-5, the J gene TRBJ1-4; a weak D match, TRBD1 (5 bases). The CDR3 extends over 15 amino acids. Trimming took off 4 bases at V and 5 bases at J, with 14 bases between the two ends. CDR1 is MNHEY and CDR2 is SVGAGI in the germline V gene. The CDR3 spells CASSSMTDQNEKLFF. CDR3 DNA sequence: TGTGCCAGCAGTTCCATGACAGATCAAAATGAAAAACTGTTTTTT.

V gene TRBV2 combines with J gene TRBJ1-6, with 8 bases fitting TRBD1. CDR1 and CDR2 (germline): SNHLY, FYNNEI. The CDR3 sequence is 15 residues long. V trimming: 3 bases; J trimming: 10 bases; junction bases outside the gene matches: 8. The CDR3 here is CASSDGQGDRSPLHF. The CDR3, as DNA: TGTGCCAGCAGTGACGGACAGGGAGATCGCTCACCCCTCCACTTT.

This chain uses TRBV27 with TRBJ2-3; tentatively, D is TRBD1 (6 bases). Trimming removed 4 bases at V and 7 bases at J, with 12 bases between. Looked up from germline, CDR1 is MNHEY and CDR2 is SMNVEV (reference sequence). CDR3 length: 13 amino acids. The CDR3 loop reads CASSYRARNTQYF. Written as DNA, the CDR3 is TGTGCCAGCAGTTACAGGGCTAGGAATACGCAGTATTTT.

This clone was seen more than once but under ten times. The genes are TRBV7-8 and TRBJ2-1, with TRBD2 matching 8 bases. Unmatched junction bases numbered 8, after V lost 5 bases and J lost 2 bases. There are 16 residues in the CDR3. Looked up from germline, CDR1 is SGHVS and CDR2 is FQNEAQ. Here the CDR3 reads CASSERLAGPYNEQFF. CDR3 DNA sequence: TGTGCCAGCAGCGAAAGGCTAGCGGGTCCCTACAATGAGCAGTTCTTC. Complete variable domain (other parts from reference TRBV7-8 and TRBJ2-1): GAGVSQSPRYKVAKRGQDVALRCDPISGHVSLFWYQQALGQGPEFLTYFQNEAQLDKSGLPSDRFFAERPEGSVSTLKIQRTQQEDSAVYLCASSERLAGPYNEQFFGPGTRLTVL.

The J gene is TRBJ2-1, the V gene TRBV11-2; 10 bases are shared with TRBD2. The V segment lost 5 bases and the J segment 9 bases; nucleotides outside the gene matches: 10. Germline V gives CDR1 SGHAT, CDR2 FQNNGV. CDR3 length: 15 amino acids. CDR3 nucleotide sequence: TGTGCCAGCAGCACGTCGGGGACTAGCGTAGGTGAGCAGTTCTTC. Its translation is CASSTSGTSVGEQFF.

This clone was observed a single time. The chain is built from TRBV2 and TRBJ1-5; D uncertain. V lost 3 bases to trimming and J lost 0 bases, with 6 bases between them. Looked up from germline, CDR1 is SNHLY and CDR2 is FYNNEI. The CDR3 spans 14 residues. The CDR3 sequence is CASSEPISNQPQHF. The CDR3 bases are TGTGCCAGCAGTGAGCCTATTAGCAATCAGCCCCAGCATTTT. Variable domain in full (rest from reference TRBV2 and TRBJ1-5): EPEVTQTPSHQVTQMGQEVILRCVPISNHLYFYWYRQILGQKVEFLVSFYNNEISEKSEIFDDQFSVERPDGSNFTLKIRSTKLEDSAMYFCASSEPISNQPQHFGDGTRLSIL.

The CDR3 DNA reads as TGTGCCAGCAGTGGGGAAAGGGGTAACTATGGCTACACCTTC. Protein product: CASSGERGNYGYTF. This chain links TRBV28 with TRBJ1-2; tentative D call: TRBD1 (5 bases). The CDR3 covers 14 residues. Germline CDR1 MDHEN, CDR2 SYDVKM. V was pared by 5 bases and J by 1 base, with 11 bases between.

The gene calls are TRBV3-1 (or the pseudogene TRBV3-2) and TRBJ1-2; D possibly corresponds to TRBD1 (6 bases). The CDR3 is 15 amino acids. Germline V gene lookup returns CDR1 LGHDT and CDR2 YNNKEL (reference sequence). V shed 4 bases and J shed 0 bases, with 12 bases lying between them. CDR3: CASSLFQGSNYGYTF. The CDR3 bases are TGTGCCAGCAGCCTTTTTCAGGGGTCTAACTATGGCTACACCTTC.

The V and J genes are TRBV3-1 (or the pseudogene TRBV3-2) and TRBJ1-1, with 8 nucleotides matching TRBD1. Germline-derived CDR1 and CDR2 are LGHDT and YNNKEL (reference sequence). Trimming removed 4 bases from V and 1 base from J; junction bases left unmatched: 5. The CDR3 extends over 15 amino acids. CDR3 residues: CASSPWDRQNTEAFF. DNA for the CDR3: TGTGCCAGCAGCCCTTGGGACAGGCAGAACACTGAAGCTTTCTTT.

V and J are TRBV11-3 and TRBJ2-2; D is perhaps TRBD2 (5 bases). The germline V gene encodes CDR1 SGHNT and CDR2 YENEEA. The V end lost 4 bases, the J end lost 1 base, and 7 bases lay between the germline ends. The CDR3 consists of 14 residues. The CDR3 DNA reads TGTGCCAGCAGCTCGGGATGGAACACCGGGGAGCTGTTTTTT. Translated, it gives CASSSGWNTGELFF. Full variable domain (missing parts from reference TRBV11-3 and TRBJ2-2): EAGVVQSPRYKIIEKKQPVAFWCNPISGHNTLYWYLQNLGQGPELLIRYENEEAVDDSQLPKDRFSAERLKGVDSTLKIQPAELGDSAVYLCASSSGWNTGELFFGEGSRLTVL.

The chain recombines TRBV10-3 with TRBJ2-7; D is unclear. The CDR3 sequence is 11 residues long. The germline CDR1 and CDR2 sequences are ENHRY and SYGVKD. Deletions cut 5 bases from V and 4 bases from J, with 6 bases between. The CDR3 DNA follows: TGTGCCATCAGTCCCCAATACGAGCAGTACTTC. This encodes CAISPQYEQYF.

The chain employs TRBV10-3 and TRBJ2-2; TRBD1 matches 7 bases. This CDR3 spans 16 amino acids. After removal of 5 bases from V and 2 bases from J, the junction contained 8 bases not matched to a gene. Germline CDR1 reads ENHRY; CDR2 reads SYGVKD. CDR3 residues: CAISTGTAYNTGELFF. The CDR3 DNA sequence: TGTGCCATCAGTACCGGGACAGCATATAACACCGGGGAGCTGTTTTTT.

The chain has TRBV5-8 and TRBJ1-5; D gene unclear. Looked up from germline, CDR1 is SGHTS and CDR2 is YDEGEE. CDR3 length: 11 amino acids. Trimming left V 5 bases short and J 4 bases short, with 4 bases between. CDR3 sequence (DNA): TGTGCCAGCAGGAGAAATCAGCCCCAGCATTTT. Its translation: CASRRNQPQHF.

Only a few counts were recorded for this clone. The chain has TRBV7-7 and TRBJ2-7; 9 bases fit TRBD2. Germline loops: CDR1 SSHAT, CDR2 FNYEAQ (reference sequence). V lost 1 base to trimming and J lost 2 bases; unmatched junction nucleotides: 3. The CDR3 has 15 amino acids. CDR3 sequence reads: CASSLGSGSAYEQYF. DNA for the CDR3: TGTGCCAGCAGCTTAGGTAGCGGGAGCGCCTACGAGCAGTACTTC. Supplemented by reference TRBV7-7 and TRBJ2-7, the full variable domain reads GAGVSQSPRYKVTKRGQDVTLRCDPISSHATLYWYQQALGQGPEFLTYFNYEAQPDKSGLPSDRFSAERPEGSISTLTIQRTEQRDSAMYRCASSLGSGSAYEQYFGPGTRLTVT.

The gene calls are TRBV28 and TRBJ2-6; TRBD1 agrees at 8 bases. This CDR3 has 18 amino acids. The V segment lost 2 bases and the J segment 1 base; nucleotides outside the gene matches: 7. Germline CDR1 is MDHEN and CDR2 is SYDVKM. The CDR3 nucleotides are TGTGCCAGCAGTTTAACTGGACAGGGTTGGTCTGGGGCCAACGTCCTGACTTTC. This encodes CASSLTGQGWSGANVLTF.

The chain carries TRBV27 and TRBJ2-7, with 9 bases identical to TRBD1. CDR1 is MNHEY, CDR2 SMNVEV, per germline (reference sequence). V lost 0 bases, J lost 3 bases, and 9 bases stayed unmatched. The CDR3 sequence is 17 residues long. The CDR3 reads CASSLSSGTGSLYEQYF. The CDR3 region has the DNA TGTGCCAGCAGTTTATCCTCCGGGACAGGGTCCCTCTACGAGCAGTACTTC.

The rearrangement joins TRBV6-5 to TRBJ2-2; TRBD2 might be the D (6 bases). The V gene's germline CDR1 is MNHEY and CDR2 SVGAGI. V lost 2 bases to trimming and J lost 2 bases, with 12 bases between them. The CDR3 is 16 residues long. The CDR3 coding sequence is TGTGCCAGCAGTTACCAGGGACTTTCCAACACCGGGGAGCTGTTTTTT. This translates into CASSYQGLSNTGELFF.

This clone showed up just once. The chain joins TRBV6-4 to TRBJ2-3; no reliable D call. V was cut by 7 bases and J by 1 base, with 12 bases left in between. Germline V gene data show CDR1 as MRHNA and CDR2 as SNTAGT. The CDR3 sequence is 14 residues long. CDR3 residues: CASISRCGTDTQYF. The CDR3 nucleotides are TGTGCCAGCATCTCGCGGTGTGGCACAGATACGCAGTATTTT.

V and J are TRBV25-1 and TRBJ1-4; 9 bases map to TRBD1. The V and J ends lost 6 bases and 8 bases, in that order; junction bases with no gene match: 4. This CDR3 comprises 13 residues. Per the germline V gene, CDR1 is MGHDK and CDR2 is SYGVNS. The CDR3 sequence: CASRTGGGEKLFF. CDR3 coding DNA: TGTGCCAGCAGGACAGGGGGAGGAGAAAAACTGTTTTTT.

This clone was counted once. The rearrangement uses TRBV7-2 and TRBJ2-5, with 9 bases identical to TRBD1. Germline CDR1 and CDR2: SGHTA and FQGNSA. The CDR3 is 14 amino acids. After removal of 4 bases from V and 6 bases from J, the junction contained 6 bases not matched to a gene. CDR3 in amino acids: CASSWGTGLQTQYF. The CDR3 DNA reads as TGTGCCAGCAGCTGGGGGACAGGGCTACAGACCCAGTACTTC. The full variable domain, rest sourced from reference TRBV7-2 and TRBJ2-5, is GAGVSQSPSNKVTEKGKDVELRCDPISGHTALYWYRQSLGQGLEFLIYFQGNSAPDKSGLPSDRFSAERTGGSVSTLTIQRTQQEDSAVYLCASSWGTGLQTQYFGPGTRLLVL.

The table lists this clone with a few counts. The chain carries TRBV10-2 and TRBJ1-4; D is undetermined. This CDR3 region has 15 residues. Per the germline V gene, CDR1 is WSHSY and CDR2 is SAAADI. Trimming stripped 0 bases from V and 8 bases from J, with 13 bases between. The CDR3 nucleotides are TGCGCCAGCAGTGAGTCGACCGGGTTACGCGAAAAACTGTTTTTT. Its protein product is CASSESTGLREKLFF.

V and J are TRBV7-2 and TRBJ2-7; 10 bases fit TRBD2. The V gene's germline CDR1 is SGHTA and CDR2 FQGNSA. This CDR3 is 16 amino acids long. The V gene end was trimmed by 2 bases and the J gene end by 1 base; junction bases not matched to a gene: 5. The CDR3 region has the DNA TGTGCCAGCAGCTTAAATAGCGGGAGGTTATCCTACGAGCAGTACTTC. Translated: CASSLNSGRLSYEQYF.